These T cell receptor beta chains were read from a single sample in a study of cytomegalovirus exposure and HLA in healthy donors. The assay was immunoSEQ multiplex PCR, and TCRdb's table has in-frame clones only and misses some. The sample shows about 150,000 clones, more than 75% of them seen only once. What was sequenced was PBMCs. The receptors shown here come from a man aged 25-45 years in good health and CMV-seronegative. Each CDR3 is given with its conserved first and last residue. The D gene is left open where the match is weak. Rows may omit the clone size; those that give it use once, few, many or a size class.

len: 14
v_gene: TRBV28
abundance: .
d_gene: .
j_gene: TRBJ1-1
CDR3aa: CASSYYGLNTEAFF
CDR3nt: TGTGCCAGCAGTTACTACGGCTTGAACACTGAAGCTTTCTTT

len: 13
v_gene: TRBV19
abundance: .
d_gene: .
j_gene: TRBJ2-1
CDR3aa: CATAGSSYNEQFF
CDR3nt: TGTGCCACCGCGGGCAGCTCCTACAATGAGCAGTTCTTC

len: 12
v_gene: TRBV10-2
abundance: .
d_gene: TRBD1
j_gene: TRBJ2-7
CDR3aa: CACLRQGHEQYF
CDR3nt: TGCGCCTGCTTGAGACAGGGTCACGAGCAGTACTTC

len: 13
v_gene: TRBV28
abundance: .
d_gene: .
j_gene: TRBJ2-7
CDR3aa: CASSPGGNYEQYF
CDR3nt: TGTGCCAGCAGCCCTGGAGGGAACTACGAGCAGTACTTC

len: 13
v_gene: TRBV30
abundance: .
d_gene: TRBD1
j_gene: TRBJ2-7
CDR3aa: CAWRTGGTYEQYF
CDR3nt: TGTGCCTGGAGGACAGGGGGTACCTACGAGCAGTACTTC

len: 17
v_gene: TRBV18
abundance: .
d_gene: .
j_gene: TRBJ1-4
CDR3aa: CASSPDGGAAGGEKLFF
CDR3nt: TGTGCCAGCTCACCAGATGGAGGGGCCGCAGGAGGTGAAAAACTGTTTTTT

len: 14
v_gene: TRBV6-5
abundance: .
d_gene: .
j_gene: TRBJ1-2
CDR3aa: CASKVDTLYYGYTF
CDR3nt: TGTGCCAGCAAGGTGGACACCCTCTACTATGGCTACACCTTC

len: 15
v_gene: TRBV7-9
abundance: .
d_gene: .
j_gene: TRBJ1-3
CDR3aa: CASSFPGAAGNTIYF
CDR3nt: TGTGCCAGCAGCTTCCCGGGAGCTGCTGGAAACACCATATATTTT

len: 15
v_gene: TRBV10-3
abundance: .
d_gene: TRBD2
j_gene: TRBJ2-5
CDR3aa: CAIRPGLAVQETQYF
CDR3nt: TGTGCCATCAGGCCGGGACTAGCGGTACAAGAGACCCAGTACTTC

len: 17
v_gene: TRBV11-2
abundance: .
d_gene: .
j_gene: TRBJ1-5
CDR3aa: CASSLRGAGYSNQPQHF
CDR3nt: TGTGCCAGCAGCCTCCGGGGGGCCGGGTATAGCAATCAGCCCCAGCATTTT

len: 14
v_gene: TRBV2
abundance: once
d_gene: .
j_gene: TRBJ1-5
CDR3aa: CASSARPLNQPQHF
CDR3nt: TGTGCCAGCAGTGCTAGACCTCTCAATCAGCCCCAGCATTTT

len: 12
v_gene: TRBV27
abundance: once
d_gene: .
j_gene: TRBJ2-2
CDR3aa: CASTGRAGELFF
CDR3nt: TGTGCCAGCACCGGCAGGGCCGGGGAGCTGTTTTTT

len: 12
v_gene: TRBV30
abundance: .
d_gene: .
j_gene: TRBJ2-7
CDR3aa: CAWGLFAYEQYF
CDR3nt: TGTGCCTGGGGCTTATTTGCCTACGAGCAGTACTTC

len: 14
v_gene: TRBV7-2
abundance: .
d_gene: .
j_gene: TRBJ2-1
CDR3aa: CASSLQLNYNEQFF
CDR3nt: TGTGCCAGCAGCTTACAACTTAACTACAATGAGCAGTTCTTC

len: 11
v_gene: TRBV27
abundance: .
d_gene: .
j_gene: TRBJ1-1
CDR3aa: CASRTYTEAFF
CDR3nt: TGTGCCAGCAGGACATACACTGAAGCTTTCTTT

len: 16
v_gene: TRBV18
abundance: .
d_gene: .
j_gene: TRBJ2-5
CDR3aa: CASSSPGGLLGETQYF
CDR3nt: TGTGCCAGCTCATCACCGGGCGGACTCCTGGGGGAGACCCAGTACTTC

len: 15
v_gene: TRBV7-2
abundance: .
d_gene: .
j_gene: TRBJ1-2
CDR3aa: CASSFLGVNNYGYTF
CDR3nt: TGTGCCAGCAGCTTTTTAGGGGTAAATAACTATGGCTACACCTTC

len: 15
v_gene: TRBV28
abundance: .
d_gene: .
j_gene: TRBJ1-5
CDR3aa: CASRKTAYSNQPQHF
CDR3nt: TGTGCCAGCAGGAAGACAGCTTATAGCAATCAGCCCCAGCATTTT

len: 14
v_gene: TRBV19
abundance: few
d_gene: .
j_gene: TRBJ1-3
CDR3aa: CASSISGSGNTIYF
CDR3nt: TGTGCCAGTAGTATCTCCGGTTCTGGAAACACCATATATTTT

len: 15
v_gene: TRBV10-3
abundance: .
d_gene: TRBD1
j_gene: TRBJ2-1
CDR3aa: CAMALPGQGYNEQFF
CDR3nt: TGTGCCATGGCCCTACCGGGACAGGGCTACAATGAGCAGTTCTTC

len: 15
v_gene: TRBV18
abundance: .
d_gene: TRBD1
j_gene: TRBJ2-7
CDR3aa: CASSPTRTGNYEQYF
CDR3nt: TGTGCCAGCTCACCAACCCGGACAGGGAACTACGAGCAGTACTTC

len: 14
v_gene: TRBV9
abundance: .
d_gene: .
j_gene: TRBJ1-1
CDR3aa: CASSPTLVSTEAFF
CDR3nt: TGTGCCAGCAGCCCAACCCTGGTTAGCACTGAAGCTTTCTTT

len: 14
v_gene: TRBV5-1
abundance: many
d_gene: .
j_gene: TRBJ2-4
CDR3aa: CASSQTEAKNIQYF
CDR3nt: TGCGCCAGCAGCCAGACAGAAGCCAAAAACATTCAGTACTTC

len: 13
v_gene: TRBV30
abundance: .
d_gene: .
j_gene: TRBJ2-2
CDR3aa: CAWSTGNTGELFF
CDR3nt: TGTGCCTGGAGTACAGGAAACACCGGGGAGCTGTTTTTT

len: 13
v_gene: TRBV27
abundance: once
d_gene: .
j_gene: TRBJ1-1
CDR3aa: CASSLGRAAEAFF
CDR3nt: TGTGCCAGCAGTTTAGGGAGGGCGGCTGAAGCTTTCTTT